The text below deals with one T cell receptor (beta chain). The CDR3 extends over 14 amino acids. Germline CDR1 is SNHLY and CDR2 is FYNNEI. V lost 6 bases and J lost 5, with 16 bases in between. The source of the sample is a study of blood T cell repertoires in COVID-19. Study in general: T cells, B-cell-depleted T cells, or PBMCs supplied cDNA or gDNA.

Libraries were prepared by immunoSEQ multiplex PCR; TCRdb keeps only in-frame clonotypes and omits some of them. The profile shows more than 110,000 clones, approximately 78% of them singletons. The TCR comes from a woman aged 50 to 65 who had recovered from COVID-19. Specimen: PBMCs or T cells enriched from blood (not recorded which). The chain uses TRBV2 and TRBJ2-5, with D unresolved. CDR3 bases: TGTGCCAGCAGACCCCACTCGGGTGGGGAGACCCAGTACTTC. Encoded protein: CASRPHSGGETQYF.